The 4 T cell receptor beta chains below come from one sample, sequenced in a study of T cell repertoires in cytomegalovirus infection (dated by TCRdb to about 2019). These receptors have no known antigen. Sequencing was performed on an Illumina HiSeq 1500. Clones were called with MiXCR by TCRdb after fastp trimmed the public reads at Q25, and only in-frame beta chains were retained. A single entry per CDR3 protein holds the most common genes and DNA from its merged rows. Across this sample there are 100,000 to 150,000 distinct CDR3 sequences, with around 30% seen only once. The top ten clones comprise approximately 59% of the sample. The sample's treatment or condition, from its label and the paper: in vitro stimulation with specific CMV peptide epitopes to enrich CMV-specific T cells. The input for sequencing was CD8+ T cells from cultured PBMCs, taken from culture after CMV antigen stimulation. The receptors stem from a human donor in good health (CMV status not recorded). Some clones in this sample may be carry-over from other donors' samples.

This chain connects TRBV4-1 to TRBJ2-1, with 7 nucleotides matching TRBD2. Germline V gives CDR1 MGHRA, CDR2 YSYEKL. The CDR3 runs 15 residues. V shed 1 base, J shed 2 bases, and the junction held 2 bases outside the gene matches. The CDR3 spells CASSQGGGTYNEQFF. CDR3 sequence (DNA): TGCGCCAGCAGCCAAGGGGGGGGAACCTACAATGAGCAGTTCTTC.

This clonotype has more than one count but fewer than ten. The chain recombines TRBV6-6 with TRBJ2-5; D remains ambiguous. CDR3 length equals 13 residues. CDR1 is MNHNY and CDR2 is SVGAGI in the germline V gene (reference sequence). Trimming shortened V by 5 bases and J by 3 bases, and 10 bases separated the two germline ends. Here the CDR3 reads CASSDPVKETQYF. DNA for the CDR3: TGTGCCAGCAGTGACCCCGTTAAAGAGACCCAGTACTTC.

The J gene is TRBJ1-4, the V gene TRBV10-3; 8 bases are shared with TRBD1. Germline V CDR1 and CDR2: ENHRY, SYGVKD. The trim removed 4 bases at V and 6 bases at J, leaving 4 bases unmatched. The CDR3 is 14 amino acids. The chain's CDR3 is CAISGTGKYEKLFF. The CDR3, as DNA: TGTGCCATCAGTGGGACAGGGAAGTATGAAAAACTGTTTTTT.

The chain is built from TRBV19 and TRBJ1-1, with TRBD1 identical over 10 bases. From germline, CDR1 is LNHDA and CDR2 SQIVND (reference sequence). Trimming cost V 5 bases and J 5 bases; bases outside gene matches: 8. This CDR3 contains 15 residues. As DNA, the CDR3 is TGTGCCAGTAGTGAACCGGGACAGGGGATAACTGAAGCTTTCTTT. Its translation is CASSEPGQGITEAFF.